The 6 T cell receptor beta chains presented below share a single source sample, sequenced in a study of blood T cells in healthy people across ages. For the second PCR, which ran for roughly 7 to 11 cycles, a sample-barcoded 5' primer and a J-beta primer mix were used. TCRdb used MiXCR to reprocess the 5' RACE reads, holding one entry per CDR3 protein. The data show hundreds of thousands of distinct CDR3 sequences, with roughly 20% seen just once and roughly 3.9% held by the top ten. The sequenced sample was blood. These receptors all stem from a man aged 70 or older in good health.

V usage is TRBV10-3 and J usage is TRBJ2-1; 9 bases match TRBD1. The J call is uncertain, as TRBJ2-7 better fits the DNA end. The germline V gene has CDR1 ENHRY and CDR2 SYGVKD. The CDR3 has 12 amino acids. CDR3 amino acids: CAISGQGNEQYF. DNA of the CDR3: TGTGCCATCAGCGGACAGGGGAACGAGCAGTACTTC.

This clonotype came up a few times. The CDR3 sequence is CAIRDRENNEQFF. The CDR3, as DNA: TGTGCCATCAGGGACAGGGAGAACAATGAGCAGTTCTTC. The rearrangement links TRBV10-3 to TRBJ2-1, with 8 bases matching TRBD1. The CDR3 sequence is 13 residues long. The germline V gene has CDR1 ENHRY and CDR2 SYGVKD. The trim removed 6 bases at V and 5 bases at J, leaving 3 bases unmatched.

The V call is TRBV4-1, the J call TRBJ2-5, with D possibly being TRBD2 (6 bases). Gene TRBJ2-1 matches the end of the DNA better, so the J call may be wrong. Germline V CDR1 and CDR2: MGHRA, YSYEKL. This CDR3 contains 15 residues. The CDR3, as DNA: TGCGCCAGCAGCCAAGTCGGGAGAGAGTACAATGAGCAGTTCTTC. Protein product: CASSQVGREYNEQFF.

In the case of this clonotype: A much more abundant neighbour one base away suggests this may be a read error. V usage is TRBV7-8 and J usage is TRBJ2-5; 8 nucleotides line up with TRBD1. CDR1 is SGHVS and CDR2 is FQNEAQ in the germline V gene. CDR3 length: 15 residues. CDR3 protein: CVSSLGQGGAETQYF. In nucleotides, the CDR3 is TGTGTCAGCAGCTTAGGACAGGGAGGTGCGGAGACCCAGTACTTC.

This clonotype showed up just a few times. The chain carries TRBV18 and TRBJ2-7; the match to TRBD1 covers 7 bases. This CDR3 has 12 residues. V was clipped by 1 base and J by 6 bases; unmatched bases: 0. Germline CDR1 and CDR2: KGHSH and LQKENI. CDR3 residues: CASSPQGAEQYF. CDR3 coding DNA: TGTGCCAGCTCACCACAGGGGGCCGAGCAGTACTTC.

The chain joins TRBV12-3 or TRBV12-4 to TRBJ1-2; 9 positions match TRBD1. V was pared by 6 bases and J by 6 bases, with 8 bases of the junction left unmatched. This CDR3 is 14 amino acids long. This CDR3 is CASSPAGTGHGYTF. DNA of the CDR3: TGTGCCAGCAGCCCAGCCGGGACAGGGCATGGCTACACCTTC.